This T cell receptor (beta chain) was observed in a study of blood T cell repertoires in COVID-19. About the study: T cells, B-cell-depleted T cells, or PBMCs supplied cDNA or gDNA.

Original processing methods: Estimation of nucleated cell counts was performed using reference gene primer amplification. Method: immunoSEQ multiplex PCR; TCRdb's copy keeps in-frame clones and lacks some. V, J and clone size were drawn from that table, and D and trimming were deduced from the DNA. The table includes roughly 68,000 clones, roughly 91% detected once. In this sample, this clone turned up a few times. With 3 bases clipped from V and 7 bases from J, the junction kept 8 bases outside the gene matches. Germline CDR1 and CDR2: LGHDT and YNNKEL (reference sequence). The CDR3 has 14 amino acids.

The TCR was taken from a man aged 40-49 years with COVID-19, enrolled during active disease. The chain combines TRBV3-1 (or the pseudogene TRBV3-2) with TRBJ1-2; 7 nucleotides line up with TRBD1. Sequencing was done on a sample of peripheral blood. The CDR3 DNA reads as TGTGCCAGCAGCCAGTTCGGGACAGATTCTGGCTACACCTTC. Translating it yields CASSQFGTDSGYTF.